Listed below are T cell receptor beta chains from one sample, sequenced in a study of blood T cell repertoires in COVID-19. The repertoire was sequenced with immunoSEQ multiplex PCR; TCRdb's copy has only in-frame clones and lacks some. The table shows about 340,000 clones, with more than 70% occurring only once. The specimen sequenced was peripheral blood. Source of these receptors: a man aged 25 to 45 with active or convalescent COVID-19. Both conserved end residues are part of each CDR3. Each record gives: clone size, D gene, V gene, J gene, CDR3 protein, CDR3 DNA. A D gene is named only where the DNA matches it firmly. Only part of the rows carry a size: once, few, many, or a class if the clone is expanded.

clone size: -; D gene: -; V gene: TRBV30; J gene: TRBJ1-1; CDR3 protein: CAWKRHSNTEAFF; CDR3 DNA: TGTGCCTGGAAAAGACACTCCAACACTGAAGCTTTCTTT
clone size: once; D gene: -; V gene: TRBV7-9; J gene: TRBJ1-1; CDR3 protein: CASSLAGPEAFF; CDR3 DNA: TGTGCCAGCAGCTTAGCCGGTCCTGAAGCTTTCTTT
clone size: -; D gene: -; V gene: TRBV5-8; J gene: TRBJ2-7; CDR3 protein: CASSRKDTHYEQYF; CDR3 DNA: TGTGCCAGCAGCCGTAAGGACACCCACTACGAGCAGTACTTC
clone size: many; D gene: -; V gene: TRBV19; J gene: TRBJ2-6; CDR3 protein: CASSSRELAGANVLTF; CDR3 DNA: TGTGCCAGTAGTAGCCGGGAGCTCGCTGGGGCCAACGTCCTGACTTTC
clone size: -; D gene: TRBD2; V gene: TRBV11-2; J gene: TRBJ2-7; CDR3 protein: CASSLDPLRREGPPVYEQYF; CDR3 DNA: TGTGCCAGCAGCTTAGACCCCCTTAGGCGGGAGGGGCCCCCAGTTTACGAGCAGTACTTC
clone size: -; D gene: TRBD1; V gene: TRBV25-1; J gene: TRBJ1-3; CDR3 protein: CASSGTRDRIISGNTIYF; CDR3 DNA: TGTGCCAGCAGTGGAACCCGGGACAGGATTATCTCTGGAAACACCATATATTTT
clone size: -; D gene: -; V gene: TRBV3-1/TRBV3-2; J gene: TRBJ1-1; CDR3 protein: CASSPDGRGNMNTEAFF; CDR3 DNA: TGTGCCAGCAGCCCGGATGGTAGAGGGAACATGAACACTGAAGCTTTCTTT
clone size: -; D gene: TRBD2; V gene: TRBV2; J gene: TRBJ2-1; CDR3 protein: CAIDRVEASGSGEQFF; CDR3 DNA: TGTGCCATCGACAGGGTGGAGGCTAGCGGGAGTGGTGAGCAGTTCTTC
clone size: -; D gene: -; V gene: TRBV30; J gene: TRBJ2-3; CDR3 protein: CAWSVGASTRQAQYF; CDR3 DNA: TGTGCCTGGAGCGTTGGGGCAAGCACCCGGCAGGCGCAGTATTTT
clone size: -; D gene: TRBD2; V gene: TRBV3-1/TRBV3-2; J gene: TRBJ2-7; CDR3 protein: CASSRGRGGGLISYEQYF; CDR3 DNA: TGTGCCAGCAGCCGCGGGCGGGGCGGGGGGCTAATCTCCTACGAGCAGTACTTC
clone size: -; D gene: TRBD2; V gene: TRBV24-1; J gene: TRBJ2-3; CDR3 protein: CATSDAGLAGGHGGTDTQYF; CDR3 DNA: TGTGCCACCAGTGATGCCGGTCTAGCGGGAGGGCACGGGGGCACAGATACGCAGTATTTT
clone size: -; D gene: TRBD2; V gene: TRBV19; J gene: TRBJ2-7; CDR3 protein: CASSGLAGVQSLYF; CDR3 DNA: TGTGCCAGTAGTGGACTAGCGGGAGTTCAGAGTCTGTACTTC
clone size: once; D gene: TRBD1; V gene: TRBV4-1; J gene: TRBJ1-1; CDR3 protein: CASSQLYRGKGTEAFF; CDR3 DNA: TGCGCCAGCAGCCAACTTTACAGGGGTAAGGGCACTGAAGCTTTCTTT
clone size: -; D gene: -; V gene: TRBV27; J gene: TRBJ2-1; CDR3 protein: CASSSIAFNEQFF; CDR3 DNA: TGTGCCAGCAGCTCTATCGCGTTCAATGAGCAGTTCTTC
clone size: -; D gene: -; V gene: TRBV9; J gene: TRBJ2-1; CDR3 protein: CASSVGIHNEQFF; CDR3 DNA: TGTGCCAGCAGCGTCGGGATTCACAATGAGCAGTTCTTC
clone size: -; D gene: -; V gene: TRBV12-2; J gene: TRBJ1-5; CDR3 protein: CASRFGGRLNQPQHF; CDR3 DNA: TGTGCAAGTCGCTTTGGCGGGAGGCTTAATCAGCCCCAGCATTTT
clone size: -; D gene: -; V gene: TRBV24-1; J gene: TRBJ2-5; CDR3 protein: CATSDLSGGQETQYF; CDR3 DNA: TGTGCCACCAGTGATTTGTCAGGAGGCCAAGAGACCCAGTACTTC
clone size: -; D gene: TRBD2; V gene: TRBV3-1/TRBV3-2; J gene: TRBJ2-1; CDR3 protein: CASSTRGGRNEQFF; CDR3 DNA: TGTGCCAGCAGCACCCGGGGGGGCCGGAATGAGCAGTTCTTC